The rows below give T cell receptor beta chains drawn from one sample of a study of T cells after yellow fever vaccination. TCRdb redid the calling of the 5' RACE reads with MiXCR, one entry per CDR3 protein. Seen here are more than 25,000 distinct CDR3 sequences, roughly 4.7% observed once, and the top ten hold 35% to 40%. The source was PBMCs, either bulk or a sorted T-cell subset (CD4+, CD8+, memory, or dextramer-sorted; not recorded which), collected on the day of the yellow fever booster vaccination. These receptors were taken from a man in his late teens or twenties who received the YFV17D yellow fever vaccine. The CDR3 runs from the conserved cysteine through the conserved F or W. D genes are given only for firm matches. Size is stated for part of the rows, as once, few or many counts, or as a class when the clone is expanded.

J	D	size	V	CDR3	DNA
TRBJ2-4	TRBD2	many	TRBV3-1	CASSRDGLAGRGNIQYF	TGTGCCAGCAGCCGAGATGGACTAGCGGGGAGGGGAAACATTCAGTACTTC
TRBJ1-2	NA	many	TRBV6-1	CASSEAGTRFYGYTF	TGTGCCAGCAGTGAAGCGGGGACAAGATTTTATGGCTACACCTTC
TRBJ2-1	TRBD2	many	TRBV24-1	CATSDSRTSAAGFF	TGTGCCACCAGTGATTCTCGGACTAGCGCCGCGGGGTTCTTC
TRBJ2-3	NA	many	TRBV7-2	CATHGGRDTQYF	TGTGCCACTCACGGGGGGCGGGATACGCAGTATTTT
TRBJ1-1	NA	many	TRBV18	CASSPPRQGLNTEAFF	TGTGCCAGCTCACCACCTCGGCAGGGGTTGAACACTGAAGCTTTCTTT
TRBJ1-1	TRBD1	many	TRBV10-3	CAITSDREGNSFF	TGTGCCATCACCTCGGACAGGGAAGGCAATTCTTTCTTT
TRBJ1-6	NA	many	TRBV11-2	CASSLEAGSPLHF	TGTGCCAGCAGCTTAGAAGCCGGATCACCCCTCCACTTT
TRBJ2-5	TRBD1	NA	TRBV5-4	CASGTAQETQYF	TGTGCCAGCGGGACAGCCCAAGAGACCCAGTACTTC
TRBJ2-6	NA	many	TRBV7-2	CASSPPSGANVLTF	TGTGCCAGCAGCCCCCCCTCTGGGGCCAACGTCCTGACTTTC
TRBJ1-2	TRBD1	NA	TRBV2	CASSVDRGSKGYTF	TGTGCCAGCAGTGTGGACAGGGGCTCTAAGGGCTACACCTTC
TRBJ1-4	NA	many	TRBV28	CASTGQGREKLFF	TGTGCCAGCACGGGCCAGGGCCGTGAAAAACTGTTTTTT
TRBJ1-6	NA	NA	TRBV6-5	CASSQYTGRSSPLHF	TGTGCCAGCAGCCAGTACACAGGGAGATCTTCACCCCTCCACTTT
TRBJ2-1	NA	many	TRBV29-1	CSVDTGYGSYNEQFF	TGCAGCGTTGACACCGGTTATGGCTCCTACAATGAGCAGTTCTTC
TRBJ1-2	NA	many	TRBV30	CAWSVQSYGYTF	TGTGCCTGGAGTGTACAGTCCTATGGCTACACCTTC
TRBJ2-7	TRBD2	many	TRBV7-2	CASSSTSGAFYEQYF	TGTGCCAGCAGCTCAACTAGCGGGGCTTTCTACGAGCAGTACTTC
TRBJ1-6	NA	few	TRBV7-2	CASSLDGGTRNSPLHF	TGTGCCAGCAGCTTAGACGGCGGTACAAGGAATTCACCCCTCCACTTT
TRBJ2-1	TRBD2	many	TRBV7-2	CASSLVAGGNEQFF	TGTGCCAGCAGCTTAGTAGCGGGGGGGAATGAGCAGTTCTTC
TRBJ1-6	TRBD1	few	TRBV5-1	CASSLAGQGFSSPLHF	TGCGCCAGCAGCTTGGCCGGACAGGGATTTAGTTCACCCCTCCACTTT
TRBJ2-5	NA	few	TRBV3-1	CASSQGWLQETQYF	TGTGCCAGCAGCCAAGGGTGGCTCCAAGAGACCCAGTACTTC
TRBJ2-6	NA	many	TRBV29-1	CSVESSGANVLTF	TGCAGCGTTGAATCTTCTGGGGCCAACGTCCTGACTTTC
TRBJ2-5	NA	many	TRBV5-6	CASSFGQAETQYF	TGTGCCAGCAGCTTCGGACAAGCAGAGACCCAGTACTTC
TRBJ2-7	NA	many	TRBV20-1	CSAGPAARVYEQYF	TGCAGTGCTGGACCCGCGGCGCGAGTCTACGAGCAGTACTTC
TRBJ1-6	NA	many	TRBV12-3/TRBV12-4	CASRLSSYNSPLHF	TGTGCCAGCAGACTGAGCTCCTATAATTCACCCCTCCACTTT
TRBJ1-1	NA	NA	TRBV4-3	CASSQDRGEGEAFF	TGCGCCAGCAGCCAAGACCGAGGGGAGGGTGAGGCTTTCTTT
TRBJ2-5	TRBD1	many	TRBV20-1	CSARQGVSTQYF	TGCAGTGCTAGACAGGGGGTTTCGACCCAGTACTTC
TRBJ1-1	NA	many	TRBV5-6	CASSFHGFGTEAFF	TGTGCCAGCAGCTTTCACGGGTTCGGCACTGAAGCTTTCTTT
TRBJ1-2	NA	many	TRBV6-2/TRBV6-3	CASSYLAKSGYTF	TGTGCCAGCAGTTACTTGGCCAAGTCTGGCTACACCTTC
TRBJ1-5	NA	many	TRBV7-8	CASSFRVGAQPQHF	TGTGCCAGCAGCTTCCGTGTGGGGGCTCAGCCCCAGCATTTT
TRBJ1-1	NA	many	TRBV27	CASSWGDQNTEAFF	TGTGCCAGCTCCTGGGGGGACCAGAACACTGAAGCTTTCTTT
TRBJ2-1	NA	many	TRBV28	CASSLEPSAYNEQFF	TGTGCCAGCAGTTTAGAGCCCAGCGCCTACAATGAGCAGTTCTTC
TRBJ2-5	TRBD2	many	TRBV20-1	CSAGPSGGPQETQYF	TGCAGTGCTGGGCCTAGCGGGGGGCCCCAGGAGACCCAGTACTTC
TRBJ2-5	TRBD1	NA	TRBV6-6	CASSWGQGAQETQYF	TGTGCCAGCAGTTGGGGACAGGGGGCCCAAGAGACCCAGTACTTC
TRBJ2-3	NA	many	TRBV5-1	CASSWRDLTDTQYF	TGCGCCAGCAGCTGGCGGGACCTCACAGATACGCAGTATTTT
TRBJ2-2	NA	many	TRBV19	CASSIAAGELFF	TGTGCCAGTAGTATCGCAGCCGGGGAGCTGTTTTTT
TRBJ1-5	NA	NA	TRBV12-3/TRBV12-4	CASSHEGRNQPQHF	TGTGCCAGCAGCCATGAGGGCCGCAATCAGCCCCAGCATTTT
TRBJ2-2	TRBD2	many	TRBV5-1	CASSRSLSGAGTGELFF	TGCGCCAGCAGCCGCTCTCTAAGCGGGGCAGGGACCGGGGAGCTGTTTTTT
TRBJ1-1	NA	many	TRBV4-2	CASSSPPDHTLNTEAFF	TGTGCCAGCAGCTCCCCCCCTGACCACACGTTGAACACTGAAGCTTTCTTT
TRBJ1-6	NA	few	TRBV3-1	CASSPTAENSPLHF	TGTGCCAGCAGCCCGACGGCCGAGAATTCACCCCTCCACTTT
TRBJ1-1	NA	many	TRBV20-1	CSARAAAGATEAFF	TGCAGTGCTAGAGCGGCGGCGGGGGCCACTGAAGCTTTCTTT
TRBJ1-2	TRBD1	many	TRBV12-3/TRBV12-4	CASSTRQGGSYGYTF	TGTGCCAGCAGTACAAGACAGGGAGGTAGCTATGGCTACACCTTC
TRBJ2-7	NA	many	TRBV3-1	CASSQDRDKPSYEQYF	TGTGCCAGCAGCCAAGATAGGGACAAGCCCTCCTACGAGCAGTACTTC
TRBJ2-5	TRBD1	NA	TRBV7-2	CASSFATGGKETQYF	TGTGCCAGCAGCTTCGCGACAGGGGGAAAAGAGACCCAGTACTTC
TRBJ2-1	NA	many	TRBV20-1	CSARRGPATNEQFF	TGCAGTGCAAGACGGGGCCCCGCTACAAATGAGCAGTTCTTC
TRBJ2-7	TRBD1	many	TRBV7-2	CASSLDRESDEQYF	TGTGCCAGCAGCTTGGACAGGGAGAGCGACGAGCAGTACTTC
TRBJ1-2	NA	many	TRBV12-3/TRBV12-4	CASRDGQRGYTF	TGTGCCAGCAGAGACGGACAGAGAGGCTACACCTTC
TRBJ2-3	NA	many	TRBV7-3	CASSKGLGLTDTQYF	TGTGCCAGCAGCAAGGGACTTGGGTTGACAGATACGCAGTATTTT
TRBJ2-2	TRBD2	few	TRBV7-3	CASSSHSISGDTGELFF	TGTGCCAGCAGCTCCCATTCTATTAGCGGGGACACCGGGGAGCTGTTTTTT
TRBJ2-4	TRBD2	many	TRBV2	CASRGGAKNIQYF	TGTGCCAGCCGGGGGGGTGCCAAAAACATTCAGTACTTC
TRBJ2-5	NA	many	TRBV5-5	CASSLGGTQYF	TGTGCCAGCTCACTGGGAGGGACCCAGTACTTC
TRBJ1-6	TRBD1	many	TRBV20-1	CSARDPPRTGVTLHF	TGCAGTGCTAGAGATCCCCCCCGTACAGGGGTCACCCTCCACTTT
TRBJ2-3	NA	many	TRBV20-1	CSARNGGQDTQYF	TGCAGTGCTAGGAACGGGGGGCAGGATACGCAGTATTTT